One sample yielded the 25 T cell receptor beta chains listed below, sequenced in a study of spatial heterogeneity in lung cancer. The time point here: sample taken at primary tumor resection. Each CDR3 protein gets one entry after TCRdb re-called the 5' RACE reads with MiXCR. The table lists 5,500 to 6,500 distinct CDR3 sequences, under 15% of them singletons. The sample in question was lung tissue, obtained at surgery. The receptors here all came from a human donor with early-stage non-small cell lung cancer.

This clonotype is classed as medium-sized. The library was prepared for alpha chains; this beta chain is a stray read, so its frequency means little. The chain carries TRBV20-1 and TRBJ1-2, with D tentatively TRBD1 (5 bases). CDR1 and CDR2 from the germline V gene are DFQATT and SNEGSKA (reference sequence). This CDR3 spans 14 amino acids. V shed 3 bases and J shed 3 bases, with 14 bases lying between them. The CDR3 region has the DNA TGCAGTGCTAGCGGACGGGGGGGGTACTATGGCTACACCTTC. Protein sequence: CSASGRGGYYGYTF.

This clonotype rates as medium-sized. This beta chain slipped into a library made for alpha chains as a stray read, so its size is not meaningful. The chain employs TRBV20-1 and TRBJ2-3; TRBD2 matches at 10 bases. Germline CDR1 DFQATT, CDR2 SNEGSKA (reference sequence). Trimming took 0 bases from V and 5 from J; bases not matched to a gene: 5. The CDR3 is 15 amino acids. The CDR3 is CSARDASGRVDTQYF. The CDR3 DNA reads TGCAGTGCTAGAGATGCTAGCGGGAGAGTAGATACGCAGTATTTT.

This clonotype was detected ten times or more. Because the library targeted alpha chains, this beta chain is an off-target read whose size means little. The chain links TRBV28 to TRBJ2-7; TRBD2 matches 9 bases. The V and J ends lost 4 bases and 5 bases, in that order; junction bases with no gene match: 9. The CDR3 has 15 residues. The germline V gene encodes CDR1 MDHEN and CDR2 SYDVKM. For the CDR3, the DNA is TGTGCCAGCAGTTACCCCTTTCAGCGGGAGGACGAGCAGTACTTC. It translates to CASSYPFQREDEQYF.

This clonotype is labeled as medium-sized. A library made for alpha chains picked up this beta chain off target, so its size means little. The V and J genes are TRBV2 and TRBJ1-5; the match to TRBD1 covers 7 bases. The CDR3 is 14 amino acids. V lost 7 bases, J lost 2 bases, and 5 bases stayed unmatched. Germline V gene lookup returns CDR1 SNHLY and CDR2 FYNNEI. The DNA of the CDR3 is TGTGCCAGCACCCAGGGACAGCGCAATCAGCCCCAGCATTTT. This gives the protein CASTQGQRNQPQHF.

Many counts were recorded for this clonotype. A library made for alpha chains picked up this beta chain off target, so its size means little. The chain links TRBV7-8 to TRBJ2-7; 12 positions agree with TRBD2. The CDR3 sequence is 15 residues long. Germline values: CDR1 SGHVS, CDR2 FQNEAQ. Unmatched junction bases numbered 3, after V lost 0 bases and J lost 6 bases. CDR3 amino acids: CASSLATSGRSEQYF. Written as DNA, the CDR3 is TGTGCCAGCAGCTTAGCGACTAGCGGGAGATCCGAGCAGTACTTC. The full variable domain, with the rest looked up from reference TRBV7-8 and TRBJ2-7, is GAGVSQSPRYKVAKRGQDVALRCDPISGHVSLFWYQQALGQGPEFLTYFQNEAQLDKSGLPSDRFFAERPEGSVSTLKIQRTQQEDSAVYLCASSLATSGRSEQYFGPGTRLTVT.

This clonotype counts as medium-sized. This beta chain came through as a stray read in a library set up for alpha chains, and its size says little. CDR3 DNA: TGTGCCAGCAGCTTAGCCTCGGCGGGCACAGATACGCAGTATTTT. Amino acid sequence: CASSLASAGTDTQYF. The chain carries TRBV7-9 and TRBJ2-3; D is ambiguous. V was cut by 0 bases and J by 1 base, with 8 bases left in between. The germline V gene has CDR1 SEHNR and CDR2 FQNEAQ (reference sequence). This CDR3 region has 15 residues. The full variable domain, in which reference TRBV7-9 and TRBJ2-3 provide the parts outside the CDR3, is DTGVSQNPRHKITKRGQNVTFRCDPISEHNRLYWYRQTLGQGPEFLTYFQNEAQLEKSRLLSDRFSAERPKGSFSTLEIQRTEQGDSAMYLCASSLASAGTDTQYFGPGTRLTVL.

By share, this clonotype ranks as medium-sized. Since it is a stray read in a library aimed at alpha chains, this beta chain has a size that is not meaningful. The chain uses TRBV6-2 or TRBV6-3 and TRBJ2-2; TRBD2 matches at 7 bases. The V gene's germline CDR1 is MNHEY and CDR2 SVGEGT. Trimming cost V 7 bases and J 5 bases; bases outside gene matches: 7. This CDR3 has 14 amino acids. The CDR3 loop is CASMAGELTGELFF. The CDR3 DNA reads TGTGCCAGCATGGCGGGAGAATTGACCGGGGAGCTGTTTTTT.

By sample fraction, this clonotype is medium-sized. The size of this beta chain means little, since it is a stray read in a library made for alpha chains. The chain employs TRBV14 and TRBJ1-1, with 10 nucleotides matching TRBD1. J lost 9 bases, V lost 0 bases, and 7 bases had no gene match. The CDR3 spans 15 residues. Germline CDR1 SGHDN, CDR2 FVKESK. CDR3 coding DNA: TGTGCCAGCAGCCAAGATGGGACAGGGGTTGGTCAAGCTTTCTTT. It is translated as CASSQDGTGVGQAFF.

This clonotype was recorded at least ten times. This beta chain turned up in a library designed for alpha chains; as an off-target read, its abundance says little. The chain joins TRBV7-8 to TRBJ1-4, with no clear D. V was clipped by 1 base and J by 7 bases, with 7 bases between them. The CDR3 spans 13 residues. Germline V gives CDR1 SGHVS, CDR2 FQNEAQ. CDR3 region: CASSLDHIEKLFF. For the CDR3, the DNA is TGTGCCAGCAGCTTAGACCATATTGAAAAACTGTTTTTT.

This clonotype was seen many times. Since the library was made to target alpha chains, this beta chain is a stray read and its abundance is not meaningful. CDR3 protein: CASSFISGNQETQYF. CDR3 sequence (DNA): TGTGCCAGCAGCTTTATTAGCGGGAACCAAGAGACCCAGTACTTC. The chain carries TRBV5-4 and TRBJ2-5; TRBD2 aligns across 8 bases. The J segment lost 0 bases and the V segment lost 2 bases, leaving 3 bases of the junction unmatched. Germline values: CDR1 SGHNT, CDR2 YYREEE (reference sequence). This CDR3 is built from 15 residues.

This clonotype was recorded many times. The library was built for alpha chains, so this beta chain is an off-target read and its size means little. The rearrangement uses TRBV3-1 and TRBJ2-5; 7 bases are shared with TRBD2. V lost 4 bases, J lost 0 bases, and 8 bases stayed unmatched. The CDR3 runs 16 residues. CDR1 and CDR2 from the germline V gene are LGHDT and YNNKEL (reference sequence). CDR3 region: CASSPWPAGDQETQYF. As DNA, the CDR3 is TGTGCCAGCAGCCCCTGGCCCGCGGGGGACCAAGAGACCCAGTACTTC.

Notes on this clonotype: This beta chain is off target for a library built for alpha chains, so its abundance means little. The CDR3, as DNA: TGCAGTGCTTACTCACCGGGCTCCGGGGGGAAGTCCTTAAATGAGCAGTTCTTC. It specifies CSAYSPGSGGKSLNEQFF. The rearrangement links TRBV20-1 to TRBJ2-1; 7 positions agree with TRBD2. V lost 5 bases, J lost 7 bases, and 23 bases stayed unmatched. Per germline, CDR1 DFQATT and CDR2 SNEGSKA (reference sequence). This CDR3 contains 18 residues.

This clonotype was found many times. With the library built for alpha chains, this beta chain is off target and its frequency is not meaningful. The chain carries TRBV11-2 and TRBJ1-1; possible D gene TRBD1, 5 bases. The CDR3 contains 15 residues. The germline V and J ends were trimmed by 5 bases and 3 bases, with 16 bases remaining between them. In germline, CDR1 is SGHAT, CDR2 FQNNGV. This CDR3 reads CASSPARGTDTEAFF. The CDR3 DNA sequence: TGTGCCAGCAGCCCTGCCCGGGGGACGGACACTGAAGCTTTCTTT. The variable domain in full, with the rest retrieved from reference TRBV11-2 and TRBJ1-1, is EAGVAQSPRYKIIEKRQSVAFWCNPISGHATLYWYQQILGQGPKLLIQFQNNGVVDDSQLPKDRFSAERLKGVDSTLKIQPAKLEDSAVYLCASSPARGTDTEAFFGQGTRLTVV.

This clonotype was counted ten times or more. Because this beta chain is a stray read in a library intended to capture alpha chains, its abundance should not be given much weight. This chain connects TRBV20-1 to TRBJ1-1, with D perhaps TRBD1 (5 bases). Trimming pared 4 bases from V and 5 bases from J, leaving 14 bases between. CDR1 DFQATT and CDR2 SNEGSKA come from the germline V gene (reference sequence). CDR3 length: 13 amino acids. CDR3 sequence reads: CSAMEGQGTEAFF. The DNA of the CDR3 is TGCAGTGCTATGGAGGGGCAGGGAACTGAAGCTTTCTTT.

Sample share makes this clonotype medium-sized (0.01 to 0.1%). This beta chain came through as a stray read in a library set up for alpha chains, and its size says little. This rearrangement joins TRBV7-2 to TRBJ1-5; 10 bases fit TRBD1. Germline V gene sequence: CDR1 SGHTA, CDR2 FQGNSA. The length of the CDR3 is 18 residues. The junction had 7 bases not matched to a gene; V was cut back by 2 bases and J by 0 bases. The CDR3 DNA reads as TGTGCCAGCAGCTTAATGGGACAGGGGTTAGATAGCAATCAGCCCCAGCATTTT. It codes for CASSLMGQGLDSNQPQHF.

Worth noting for this clonotype: Found in a library prepared for alpha chains, this beta chain is an off-target read, and its abundance has little meaning. V is TRBV29-1 and J is TRBJ1-1, with TRBD1 as a possible D gene (6 bases). The CDR3 loop spans 12 amino acids. Germline V gene data show CDR1 as SQVTM and CDR2 as ANQGSEA. V lost 7 bases and J lost 2, with 11 bases in between. CDR3 nucleotides: TGCAGCGCCGGGACAATCAACACTGAAGCTTTCTTT. Translation gives CSAGTINTEAFF.

By its share, this clonotype is large. Because the library targeted alpha chains, this beta chain is an off-target read whose size means little. This CDR3 is CSANEDGIYEQYF. The DNA of the CDR3 is TGCAGTGCTAACGAGGACGGAATATACGAGCAGTACTTC. The rearrangement links TRBV20-1 to TRBJ2-7; D gene uncertain. V was shortened by 4 bases and J by 4 bases, with 14 bases between the two germline ends. CDR1 DFQATT and CDR2 SNEGSKA come from the germline V gene (reference sequence). The CDR3 has 13 amino acids.

This clonotype rates as medium-sized. Being off target in a library aimed at alpha chains, this beta chain has a size of little meaning. J is TRBJ1-1 and V is TRBV20-1; unclear D gene. V was clipped by 5 bases and J by 0 bases, with 10 bases between them. The CDR3 is made up of 13 amino acids. Looked up from germline, CDR1 is DFQATT and CDR2 is SNEGSKA (reference sequence). CDR3 protein: CSAQREMNTEAFF. As DNA, the CDR3 is TGCAGTGCTCAAAGGGAGATGAACACTGAAGCTTTCTTT.

This clonotype is categorized as medium-sized. The library was prepared for alpha chains; this beta chain is a stray read, so its frequency means little. The gene calls are TRBV9 and TRBJ2-4; D is unclear. V lost 1 base, J lost 6 bases, and 8 bases lay in between. The CDR3 sequence is 13 residues long. Germline V gives CDR1 SGDLS, CDR2 YYNGEE. The CDR3 bases are TGTGCCAGCAGCGTAACTCCAGCAAACATTCAGTACTTC. This sequence encodes CASSVTPANIQYF.

Ten or more counts support this clonotype. A library prepared for alpha chains yielded this beta chain as an off-target read; its size is of little meaning. The rearrangement links TRBV10-2 to TRBJ1-2; D perhaps matches TRBD1 (5 bases). V was clipped by 2 bases and J by 0 bases, with 13 bases between them. Germline V gives CDR1 WSHSY, CDR2 SAAADI. This CDR3 contains 16 residues. CDR3 region: CASSENGADPNYGYTF. DNA of the CDR3: TGCGCCAGCAGTGAGAACGGGGCAGACCCTAACTATGGCTACACCTTC.

By frequency in the sample, this clonotype is medium-sized. This beta chain is an unintended read in a library built for alpha chains; its size means little. The rearrangement links TRBV6-6 to TRBJ1-2, with D uncertain. Trimming removed 5 bases at V and 4 bases at J, with 8 bases between. CDR3 length equals 12 residues. Looked up from germline, CDR1 is MNHNY and CDR2 is SVGAGI (reference sequence). As DNA, the CDR3 is TGTGCCAGCAGTGACGACATCTATGGCTACACCTTC. Amino acids: CASSDDIYGYTF.

Points on this clonotype: Because this beta chain is a stray read in a library intended to capture alpha chains, its abundance should not be given much weight. The genes are TRBV3-1 and TRBJ2-3, with D perhaps TRBD1 (5 bases). The CDR3 is made up of 14 amino acids. Germline V CDR1 and CDR2: LGHDT, YNNKEL (reference sequence). V was clipped by 4 bases and J by 0 bases, with 8 bases between them. The chain's CDR3 is CASSPRQSTDTQYF. The CDR3 DNA sequence: TGTGCCAGCAGCCCCCGACAGAGCACAGATACGCAGTATTTT.

By sample share, this clonotype is medium-sized. Because the library targeted alpha chains, this beta chain is an off-target read whose size means little. This chain links TRBV20-1 with TRBJ2-7; the match to TRBD2 covers 13 bases. Germline CDR1 DFQATT, CDR2 SNEGSKA (reference sequence). With V trimmed by 2 bases and J by 2 bases, 18 bases remained unmatched. There are 20 residues in the CDR3. The CDR3 sequence: CSARLPWTSGGAPITYEQYF. The CDR3 coding sequence is TGCAGTGCTAGACTTCCGTGGACTAGCGGGGGCGCCCCCATCACCTACGAGCAGTACTTC.

This clonotype was recorded at least ten times. Since it is a stray read in a library aimed at alpha chains, this beta chain has a size that is not meaningful. The chain combines TRBV11-2 with TRBJ2-1; 10 bases are shared with TRBD2. The CDR3 has 15 residues. V shed 5 bases and J 3 bases; nucleotides not matched to a gene: 4. Germline values: CDR1 SGHAT, CDR2 FQNNGV. CDR3 sequence (DNA): TGTGCCAGCAGCCCAGGGACTAGCGTCTACAATGAGCAGTTCTTC. Protein sequence: CASSPGTSVYNEQFF.

This clonotype was detected many times. The junction and the germline gene differ at one end; a read error may be behind it. This beta chain is an unintended read in a library built for alpha chains; its size means little. The chain joins TRBV7-2 to TRBJ2-3; D is uncertain. The CDR3 loop spans 12 amino acids. Germline assignment: CDR1 SGHTA and CDR2 FQGNSA. CDR3 coding DNA: TGTGCCAGCAGCCAGAGCACATATACGCAGTATTTT. Residues: CASSQSTYTQYF.